These 9 T cell receptor beta chains were sequenced from one sample in a study of cytomegalovirus exposure and HLA in healthy donors. Amplification used 60 Vbeta primers and 13 Jbeta primers. The table came from immunoSEQ multiplex PCR; TCRdb's copy has only in-frame clones and leaves some out. Here the sample table reports 150,000 or so clones. The sequenced sample was PBMCs. These receptors came from a woman aged 55-70 years in good health and CMV-seronegative.

The rearrangement links TRBV29-1 to TRBJ1-4, with 9 bases aligning to TRBD1. The CDR3 extends over 14 amino acids. Per germline, CDR1 SQVTM and CDR2 ANQGSEA. The junction had 5 bases not matched to a gene; V was cut back by 3 bases and J by 6 bases. CDR3 region: CSVDTGGLDEKLFF. Written as DNA, the CDR3 is TGCAGCGTTGACACAGGGGGCTTGGATGAAAAACTGTTTTTT. The full variable domain, its missing parts supplied by reference TRBV29-1 and TRBJ1-4, is SAVISQKPSRDICQRGTSLTIQCQVDSQVTMMFWYRQQPGQSLTLIATANQGSEATYESGFVIDKFPISRPNLTFSTLTVSNMSPEDSSIYLCSVDTGGLDEKLFFGSGTQLSVL.

The chain links TRBV25-1 to TRBJ2-7, with 8 bases aligning to TRBD1. V gave up 2 bases and J gave up 5 bases; unmatched junction bases: 14. CDR1 and CDR2 (germline): MGHDK, SYGVNS. There are 17 residues in the CDR3. The CDR3 loop is CASSEGGTWQGADEQYF. The CDR3 DNA reads as TGTGCCAGCAGTGAAGGGGGGACCTGGCAGGGGGCTGACGAGCAGTACTTC.

The rearrangement links TRBV27 to TRBJ2-2; D is possibly TRBD2 (5 bases). Germline lookup yields CDR1 MNHEY and CDR2 SMNVEV (reference sequence). The CDR3 spans 15 residues. Trimming removed 5 bases at V and 6 bases at J, with 16 bases between. The CDR3 region is CASSRSRTHPGELFF. CDR3 nucleotide sequence: TGTGCCAGCAGTAGATCCCGGACTCACCCCGGGGAGCTGTTTTTT.

The chain joins TRBV5-6 to TRBJ2-3; no clear D gene. This CDR3 is 16 amino acids long. The germline V gene has CDR1 SGHDT and CDR2 YYEEEE. Trimming cost V 5 bases and J 3 bases, with 19 bases left between them. The CDR3 reads CASSKRPALGTDTQYF. In DNA, the CDR3 is TGTGCCAGCAGTAAGCGACCCGCCCTTGGGACAGATACGCAGTATTTT.

V is TRBV12-5 and J is TRBJ1-3; D might be TRBD1 (6 bases). The CDR3 runs to 21 residues. Trimming shortened V by 3 bases and J by 0 bases, and 27 bases separated the two germline ends. The germline V gene has CDR1 LGHNT and CDR2 FRNRAP. As DNA, the CDR3 is TGTGCTAGTGGTTTCGAACCAAAACAAACTACAGGGTCCGGCTCTGGAAACACCATATATTTT. Translated: CASGFEPKQTTGSGSGNTIYF.

The rearrangement joins TRBV4-1 to TRBJ2-1; TRBD2 matches 12 bases. The V and J ends lost 1 base and 9 bases, in that order; junction bases with no gene match: 16. The length of the CDR3 is 19 residues. The germline V gene encodes CDR1 MGHRA and CDR2 YSYEKL. The DNA of the CDR3 is TGCGCCAGCAGCCAAGGGCTAGCGGGGGGGTTATCGGACTATAGTGAGCAGTTCTTC. It codes for CASSQGLAGGLSDYSEQFF.

CDR3 coding DNA: TGTGCCAGCAGCGCGGGACAGCTCAATGAAAAACTGTTTTTT. Translated, it gives CASSAGQLNEKLFF. The genes are TRBV9 and TRBJ1-4; TRBD1 matches at 7 bases. Germline V lookup: CDR1 SGDLS, CDR2 YYNGEE. The ends lost 3 bases at V and 5 bases at J; junction bases unmatched: 4. The CDR3 sequence is 14 residues long.

V is TRBV27 and J is TRBJ2-1, with TRBD1 as a possible D gene (6 bases). This CDR3 contains 12 residues. Germline V lookup: CDR1 MNHEY, CDR2 SMNVEV (reference sequence). V lost 3 bases, J lost 9 bases, and 9 bases lay in between. CDR3 sequence (DNA): TGTGCCAGCAGTTTTGGGGGCGGTGAGCAGTTCTTC. It translates to CASSFGGGEQFF.

The rearrangement uses TRBV6-1 and TRBJ2-3; tentatively, D is TRBD2 (6 bases). The CDR3 covers 15 residues. V was pared by 0 bases and J by 6 bases, with 13 bases between. Germline CDR1 reads MNHNS; CDR2 reads SASEGT. The CDR3 DNA follows: TGTGCCAGCAGTGAAGCTGTGGCGGGGAGGGATACGCAGTATTTT. Translation gives CASSEAVAGRDTQYF.